This is a list of T cell receptor beta chains from one sample in a study of cytomegalovirus exposure and HLA in healthy donors. Profiled with immunoSEQ multiplex PCR; TCRdb holds only in-frame clones, not every one. Of 150,000 to 200,000 clones detected, about 78% appear once; the ten largest clones hold about 1.5%. What was sequenced was PBMCs. Receptor source: a male donor in good health and CMV-seronegative. CDR3s include the opening cysteine and the closing phenylalanine or tryptophan. The D gene is left open where the match is weak. A row's size may be missing; if present it is once, few, many or a size class.

TRBJ2-7,.,.,TRBV11-1,TGTGCCAGCAGCTTGACGGGGGAGTCCTACGAGCAGTACTTC,CASSLTGESYEQYF
TRBJ2-7,.,TRBD1,TRBV7-6,TGTGCCAGCAGCTTAGGGGCAGGGGGTGGAGAGCAGTACTTC,CASSLGAGGGEQYF
TRBJ1-1,.,.,TRBV27,TGTGCCAGCAGTTTATGGGGGGGGAGCACTGAAGCTTTCTTT,CASSLWGGSTEAFF
TRBJ2-5,.,.,TRBV28,TGTGCCAGCAGTCTCACACTAGGACAGGGAGGGGCCCCATGGGAGACCCAGTACTTC,CASSLTLGQGGAPWETQYF
TRBJ1-1,few,.,TRBV10-3,TGTGCCATCAGTGACCCAACATCGGGAACTGAAGCTTTCTTT,CAISDPTSGTEAFF
TRBJ1-1,.,TRBD1,TRBV2,TGTGCCAGCGGGCTTAGGACAGGGGACACTGAAGCTTTCTTT,CASGLRTGDTEAFF
TRBJ1-2,.,TRBD1,TRBV6-5,TGTGCCAGCAGGGCCTCCGGGACAGACGCCGGCTACACCTTC,CASRASGTDAGYTF
TRBJ1-1,.,TRBD1,TRBV11-2,TGTGCCAGCAGCTCCCCCACAGGGGGCTACACTGAAGCTTTCTTT,CASSSPTGGYTEAFF
TRBJ1-3,.,.,TRBV2,TGTGCCAGCACCGCCCTGAGCACCATATATTTT,CASTALSTIYF
TRBJ1-5,.,.,TRBV4-1,TGCGCCAGCAGCCAAGGACGGGATCAGCCCCAGCATTTT,CASSQGRDQPQHF
TRBJ1-2,.,TRBD1,TRBV4-3,TGCGCCAGCAGCCAAGAGTTGGGGGGACAGGGGACCTATGGCTACACCTTC,CASSQELGGQGTYGYTF
TRBJ2-5,few,.,TRBV6-5,TGTGCCAGCAGTTACTCGGGCAGGGCAGAGACCCAGTACTTC,CASSYSGRAETQYF
TRBJ2-5,.,TRBD2,TRBV9,TGTGCCAGCAGCTCCGCGGGGGGGACCCAGTACTTC,CASSSAGGTQYF
TRBJ1-2,.,.,TRBV29-1,TGCAGCGTTGAAGATCAGGGGTATGGCTATGGCTACACCTTC,CSVEDQGYGYGYTF
TRBJ1-2,.,TRBD1,TRBV9,TGTGCCAGCAGCACCGACAGGGGGCTTGGCTACACCTTC,CASSTDRGLGYTF
TRBJ2-3,.,TRBD2,TRBV7-2,TGTGCCAGCAGCTTGGTTCGCGGGGGTGTGTCAGATACGCAGTATTTT,CASSLVRGGVSDTQYF
TRBJ1-6,.,.,TRBV28,TGTGCCAGCAGTTTGCCCGGTTCACCCCTCCACTTT,CASSLPGSPLHF
TRBJ1-5,.,.,TRBV6-4,TGTGCCAGCAGCCCCCAGGGTGGACAGCCCCAGCATTTT,CASSPQGGQPQHF
TRBJ2-1,.,.,TRBV7-6,TGTGCCAGCAGCTTAATCCCCAGCGGAGACTACAATGAGCAGTTCTTC,CASSLIPSGDYNEQFF
TRBJ1-6,.,.,TRBV9,TGTGCCAGCAGCGTAGAGCCGGGGAATTCACCCCTCCACTTT,CASSVEPGNSPLHF
TRBJ2-3,once,TRBD1,TRBV27,TGTGCCAGCAGTCGTCCGGGACAGGGGGCAGATACGCAGTATTTT,CASSRPGQGADTQYF
TRBJ1-4,.,.,TRBV5-1,TGCGCCAGCAGCTTGGAGCCAGGGACTAATGAAAAACTGTTTTTT,CASSLEPGTNEKLFF
TRBJ1-4,few,TRBD1,TRBV14,TGTGCCAGCAGCCTTACAGGGGGCGTTCTCGAAAAACTGTTTTTT,CASSLTGGVLEKLFF
TRBJ2-1,few,.,TRBV27,TGTGCCAGCAGTCGGACTGGCTCCTACAATGAGCAGTTCTTC,CASSRTGSYNEQFF
TRBJ1-5,.,TRBD1,TRBV5-5,TGTGCCAGCAGCACCAGGGGGCTGAATCAGCCCCAGCATTTT,CASSTRGLNQPQHF
TRBJ2-1,.,TRBD2,TRBV28,TGTGCCAGTAACCTAGCGGGAGGGCCCTACAATGAGCAGTTCTTC,CASNLAGGPYNEQFF
TRBJ2-5,.,TRBD2,TRBV5-8,TGTGCCAGCAGCTGGGGGGGGGAGACCCAGTACTTC,CASSWGGETQYF
TRBJ2-1,.,TRBD2,TRBV7-9,TGTGCCAGCGCCCCTAGCGGGAGGGATGAGCAGTTCTTC,CASAPSGRDEQFF
TRBJ1-5,.,.,TRBV2,TGTGCCAGCAGTGTGCAGGGGAATCAGCCCCAGCATTTT,CASSVQGNQPQHF